This TCR beta chain was captured in a study of blood T cell repertoires in COVID-19. Study context: The samples span acute and convalescent COVID-19 from the United States, Italy and Spain. In each case, the material was cDNA or gDNA derived from T cells, B-cell-depleted T cells, or PBMCs.

In the original processing: Reference gene primer amplification in the assay estimated nucleated cell counts. Some clones are missing from TCRdb's copy, which holds only in-frame ones; the method was immunoSEQ multiplex PCR. The DNA was the basis for D and trimming; V, J and clone size are from that table. The sample consists of about 230,000 clones, 88% of them appearing once. CDR3 length: 20 amino acids. Looked up from germline, CDR1 is LGHNA and CDR2 is YNFKEQ. J gave up 5 bases and V 1 base, and 15 bases lay outside the gene matches. The sample consisted of peripheral blood. This TCR was recovered from a woman in her sixties or seventies with acute or convalescent COVID-19. The gene calls are TRBV4-2 and TRBJ2-2; 11 nucleotides line up with TRBD1. CDR3 DNA sequence: TGTGCCAGCAGCCAAGTACTTCCGGGACGGGGGACAGGGGGAACCGGGGAGCTGTTTTTT. It translates to CASSQVLPGRGTGGTGELFF.